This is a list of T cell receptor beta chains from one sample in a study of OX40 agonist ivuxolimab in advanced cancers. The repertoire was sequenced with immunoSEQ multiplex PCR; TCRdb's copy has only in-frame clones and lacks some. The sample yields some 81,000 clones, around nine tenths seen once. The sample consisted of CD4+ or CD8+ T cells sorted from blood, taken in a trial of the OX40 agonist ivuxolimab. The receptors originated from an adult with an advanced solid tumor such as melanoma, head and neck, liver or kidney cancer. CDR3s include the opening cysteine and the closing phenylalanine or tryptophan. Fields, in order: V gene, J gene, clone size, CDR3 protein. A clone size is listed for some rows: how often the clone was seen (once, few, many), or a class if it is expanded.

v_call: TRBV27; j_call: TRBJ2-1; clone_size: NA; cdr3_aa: CASSSPGPGHNEQFF
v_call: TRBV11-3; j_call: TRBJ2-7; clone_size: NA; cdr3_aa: CASSFQGQGGYEQYF
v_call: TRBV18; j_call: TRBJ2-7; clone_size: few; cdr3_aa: CASSPGLEGYEQYF
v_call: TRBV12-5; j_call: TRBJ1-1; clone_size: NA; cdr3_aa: CASGLTTGGTEAFF
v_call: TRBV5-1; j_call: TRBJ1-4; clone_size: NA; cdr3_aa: CASSATGQGREKLFF
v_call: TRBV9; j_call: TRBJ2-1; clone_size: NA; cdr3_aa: CASSASLGAGMNEQFF
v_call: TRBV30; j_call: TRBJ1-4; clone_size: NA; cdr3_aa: CAWSIQGLNEKLFF
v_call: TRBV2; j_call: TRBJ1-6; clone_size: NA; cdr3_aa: CASSPGQGSSPLHF
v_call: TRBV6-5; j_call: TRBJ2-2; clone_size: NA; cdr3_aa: CASGKSGTGELFF
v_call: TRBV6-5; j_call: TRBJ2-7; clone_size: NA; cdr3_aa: CASSRHLIESYEQYF
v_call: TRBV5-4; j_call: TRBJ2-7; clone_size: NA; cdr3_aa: CASSPGGLGSYEQYF
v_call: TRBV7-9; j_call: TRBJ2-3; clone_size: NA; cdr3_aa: CASSLELITSGGTDTQYF
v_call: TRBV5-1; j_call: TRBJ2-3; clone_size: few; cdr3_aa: CASSTSGRGTDTQYF
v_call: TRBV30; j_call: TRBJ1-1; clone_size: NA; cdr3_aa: CAWSGGGHTEAFF
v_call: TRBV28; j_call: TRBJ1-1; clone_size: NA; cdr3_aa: CASRERGREFTEAFF
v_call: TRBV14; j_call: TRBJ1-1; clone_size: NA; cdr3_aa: CASSQEVRTEAFF
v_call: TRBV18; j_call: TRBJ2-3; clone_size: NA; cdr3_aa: CASSPLRGNAADTQYF
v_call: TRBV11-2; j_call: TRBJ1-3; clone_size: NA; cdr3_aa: CASSLDLGRGNTIYF
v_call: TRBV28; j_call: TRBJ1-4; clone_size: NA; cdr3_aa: CASSFQGTNNEKLFF
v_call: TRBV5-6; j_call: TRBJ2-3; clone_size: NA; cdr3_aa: CASSFRDGRDTQYF
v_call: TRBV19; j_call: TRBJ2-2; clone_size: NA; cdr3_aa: CASSSRGETGELFF
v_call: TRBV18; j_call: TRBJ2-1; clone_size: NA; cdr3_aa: CASSPGEGEQFF